Presented here are 21 T cell receptor beta chains from one specimen sequenced in a study of regulatory T cells in long-lasting Graves disease. CDR3-region Arm-PCR and iRepertoire HTBI primers produced the TCR beta libraries. TCRdb called the multiplex PCR reads again in MiXCR, with one record for every CDR3 protein. The data contain around 450,000 distinct CDR3 sequences, 15% of them seen just once; the ten biggest clones take up 16%. Stated time point: newly diagnosed GD, antithyroid drugs for less than 3 months. The TCR library used RNA extracted from PBMCs. The same sample was also used in a study of T cells in Graves' hyperthyroidism and ophthalmopathy.

The source material was peripheral blood mononuclear cells (PBMCs), sampled at new diagnosis, from a patient treated with antithyroid drugs. These receptors came from a woman aged 25 to 39 with Graves disease.

This sequence joins TRBV4-1 and TRBJ2-7; D unresolved. The CDR3 sequence is 14 residues long. V dropped 0 bases and J dropped 0 bases, with 6 bases sitting between them. Germline V gene data show CDR1 as MGHRA and CDR2 as YSYEKL. The CDR3 region is CASSQEWGSYEQYF. The CDR3, as DNA: TGCGCCAGCAGCCAAGAATGGGGCTCCTACGAGCAGTACTTC.

The V gene is TRBV12-3 or TRBV12-4, the J gene TRBJ2-3; D is ambiguous. CDR3 length: 10 amino acids. Deletions cut 5 bases from V and 9 bases from J, with 6 bases between. CDR3 nucleotide sequence: TGTGCCAGCAGTCCCGACACGCAGTATTTT. The encoded protein is CASSPDTQYF.

Only a few counts were recorded for this clonotype. The rearrangement uses TRBV24-1 and TRBJ1-1; no clear D. The CDR3 has 14 amino acids. Between the trimmed V and J ends, which lost 6 bases and 12 bases, there was a span of 22 bases. The germline V gene has CDR1 KGHDR and CDR2 SFDVKD. CDR3 DNA sequence: TGTGCCACCAGTTCACCCGTGTCGGCAGTTGGAACTTTCTTT. Protein sequence: CATSSPVSAVGTFF.

The sample holds many counts of this clonotype. The chain couples TRBV28 to TRBJ2-2; D not certain. V gave up 3 bases and J gave up 1 base, with 3 bases separating them. Germline V gene sequence: CDR1 MDHEN, CDR2 SYDVKM. The CDR3 has 13 amino acids. CDR3 coding DNA: TGTGCCAGCAGTTTGCAGAACACCGGGGAGCTGTTTTTT. Translation gives CASSLQNTGELFF.

The chain combines TRBV30 with TRBJ2-5, with 7 bases lining up with TRBD1. The CDR3 length is 15 residues. The junction had 13 bases not matched to a gene; V was cut back by 4 bases and J by 5 bases. Germline V lookup: CDR1 GTSNPN, CDR2 SVGIG (reference sequence). In DNA, the CDR3 is TGTGCCTGGATCGAACTACGAAAGGGGGCGGAGACCCAGTACTTC. Its translation is CAWIELRKGAETQYF.

Ten or more counts support this clonotype. The chain employs TRBV6-2 or TRBV6-3 and TRBJ2-3, with 7 bases that match TRBD2. The CDR3 covers 13 residues. With V trimmed by 2 bases and J by 7 bases, 3 bases remained unmatched. Germline V lookup: CDR1 MNHEY, CDR2 SVGEGT. The CDR3 loop reads CASSYQAGHTQYF. Here the CDR3 DNA reads TGTGCCAGCAGTTACCAAGCGGGGCATACGCAGTATTTT.

This clonotype came up many times. The chain links TRBV6-1 to TRBJ2-3; 9 bases map to TRBD1. The germline gives CDR1 MNHNS, CDR2 SASEGT. Losses at the gene ends were 7 bases for V and 14 bases for J; bases not matched to a gene: 10. The CDR3 extends over 12 amino acids. The CDR3 region is CASNTGGPRWYF. DNA for the CDR3: TGTGCCAGCAACACAGGGGGCCCTAGGTGGTATTTT.

As to this clonotype: This may stem from a read error, because a much larger clone lies one nucleotide away. The genes are TRBV6-2 or TRBV6-3 and TRBJ2-1, with 7 nucleotides matching TRBD2. Trimming cost V 9 bases and J 10 bases; bases outside gene matches: 12. Germline lookup yields CDR1 MNHEY and CDR2 SVGEGT. The CDR3 covers 13 residues. CDR3 coding DNA: TGTGCCAGTCGGCGGGAGTTCACCTACGAGCAGTTCTTC. This translates into CASRREFTYEQFF.

This clonotype has a count of ten or more. The V gene is TRBV7-2, the J gene TRBJ2-2, with 9 bases fitting TRBD1. The J segment lost 9 bases and the V segment lost 8 bases, leaving 19 bases of the junction unmatched. Germline V gene sequence: CDR1 SGHTA, CDR2 FQGNSA. The CDR3 contains 17 residues. As DNA, the CDR3 is TGTGCCAGCCCCAATAGCACAGGGGGCTTAAAACGCAGGGAGCTGTTTTTT. Translated, it gives CASPNSTGGLKRRELFF.

This chain joins TRBV18 and TRBJ2-2, with D unclear. This CDR3 comprises 16 residues. Germline V gene data show CDR1 as KGHSH and CDR2 as LQKENI. The germline V and J ends were trimmed by 1 base and 1 base, with 10 bases remaining between them. The CDR3 region is CASSPLETLNTGELFF. CDR3 nucleotide sequence: TGTGCCAGCTCACCACTGGAGACTTTGAACACCGGGGAGCTGTTTTTT.

V is TRBV9 and J is TRBJ1-1; D remains ambiguous. Looked up from germline, CDR1 is SGDLS and CDR2 is YYNGEE. This CDR3 contains 13 residues. Trimming cost V 0 bases and J 5 bases, with 8 bases left between them. CDR3 amino acids: CASSVVAATEAFF. CDR3 DNA sequence: TGTGCCAGCAGCGTAGTGGCAGCTACTGAAGCTTTCTTT.

This clonotype has at least ten counts. This chain uses TRBV7-9 with TRBJ1-5; maybe TRBD1 (5 bases). The germline CDR1 and CDR2 sequences are SEHNR and FQNEAQ (reference sequence). V dropped 6 bases and J dropped 1 base, with 10 bases sitting between them. The CDR3 length is 14 residues. The CDR3 nucleotides are TGTGCCAGCAGTTCTCGGGACAGCAATCAGCCCCAGCATTTT. This sequence encodes CASSSRDSNQPQHF.

This rearrangement joins TRBV24-1 to TRBJ2-1, with 13 nucleotides matching TRBD2. CDR3 length: 17 residues. The ends lost 4 bases at V and 0 bases at J; junction bases unmatched: 2. CDR1 KGHDR and CDR2 SFDVKD come from the germline V gene. CDR3 protein: CATSDRTSGSSYNEQFF. DNA of the CDR3: TGTGCCACCAGTGACCGGACTAGCGGGAGCTCCTACAATGAGCAGTTCTTC.

In this sample, this clonotype turned up many times. This sequence joins TRBV7-8 and TRBJ1-1; D gene unclear. The CDR3 totals 12 residues. Germline loops: CDR1 SGHVS, CDR2 FQNEAQ. Trimming stripped 1 base from V and 7 bases from J, with 7 bases between. As DNA, the CDR3 is TGTGCCAGCAGCTTAGGGGCCCTTGAAGCTTTCTTT. This translates into CASSLGALEAFF.

This clonotype was counted at least ten times. This rearrangement joins TRBV12-3 or TRBV12-4 to TRBJ2-1, with TRBD2 matching 12 bases. The CDR3 runs to 16 residues. The V segment lost 6 bases and the J segment 7 bases; nucleotides outside the gene matches: 10. The CDR3 loop reads CASSLRLAGDGNEQFF. The DNA of the CDR3 is TGTGCCAGCAGCTTACGACTAGCGGGAGATGGTAATGAGCAGTTCTTC.

This clonotype is a singleton in its sample. The chain combines TRBV5-1 with TRBJ2-2; D might be TRBD1 (5 bases). CDR1 and CDR2 from the germline V gene are SGHRS and YFSETQ. V lost 3 bases and J 7 bases, leaving 10 bases between the germline ends. The CDR3 consists of 13 residues. The CDR3 protein is CASSSRVDGELFF. In DNA, the CDR3 is TGCGCCAGCAGCTCCAGGGTCGACGGGGAGCTGTTTTTT.

Many counts were recorded for this clonotype. The genes are TRBV6-5 and TRBJ1-6, with D possibly matching TRBD1 (6 bases). Germline V gives CDR1 MNHEY, CDR2 SVGAGI. The germline V and J ends were trimmed by 2 bases and 11 bases, with 13 bases remaining between them. This CDR3 is built from 14 residues. CDR3 coding DNA: TGTGCCAGCAGTTACCAAGGCAGGGGAGCACCCCTCCACTTT. Protein: CASSYQGRGAPLHF.

The J gene is TRBJ2-5, the V gene TRBV24-1; TRBD1 or TRBD2 may be the D gene (5 bases each). V dropped 11 bases and J dropped 1 base, with 13 bases sitting between them. The germline CDR1 and CDR2 sequences are KGHDR and SFDVKD. The CDR3 length is 13 residues. The CDR3 DNA reads as TGTGCCATTAAACGGGGCTCCCAAGAGACCCAGTACTTC. Translating it yields CAIKRGSQETQYF.

In this sample, this clonotype turned up many times. The chain employs TRBV10-3 and TRBJ1-1; 10 bases are shared with TRBD1. Germline lookup yields CDR1 ENHRY and CDR2 SYGVKD. The CDR3 length is 13 residues. V lost 10 bases and J lost 6; bases outside the gene matches: 8. The CDR3 nucleotides read TGTGCCACTCGGACAGGGGGTAGCGCTGAAGCTTTCTTT. This codes for CATRTGGSAEAFF.

This clonotype was seen many times. The chain has TRBV28 and TRBJ2-5; TRBD1 aligns across 7 bases. In germline, CDR1 is MDHEN, CDR2 SYDVKM. V lost 7 bases to trimming and J lost 2 bases; unmatched junction nucleotides: 7. This CDR3 spans 14 amino acids. CDR3 bases: TGTGCCAGCAACCCGGGACAGTCTCAAGAGACCCAGTACTTC. It is translated as CASNPGQSQETQYF.

This clonotype was observed a handful of times. V usage is TRBV30 and J usage is TRBJ1-1; 8 bases fit TRBD1. Trimming cost V 5 bases and J 3 bases; bases outside gene matches: 8. Germline lookup yields CDR1 GTSNPN and CDR2 SVGIG (reference sequence). The CDR3 is 14 residues long. The CDR3 here is CAWGARGPYTEAFF. The DNA for the CDR3 is TGTGCCTGGGGTGCCAGGGGGCCGTACACTGAAGCTTTCTTT.